This entry lists 22 T cell receptor beta chains sequenced from one sample in a study of control samples from healthy donors and cancer patients. Measured with immunoSEQ multiplex PCR; TCRdb has only the in-frame clones, and not every one. This sample has roughly 120,000 clones; more than 70% occur once, and the top ten carry roughly 3.2%. What was sequenced was blood. Receptors were obtained from a man in his forties in good health.

V gene TRBV24-1 combines with J gene TRBJ2-1, with 9 bases aligning to TRBD1. The length of the CDR3 is 15 residues. Germline CDR1 is KGHDR and CDR2 is SFDVKD. Unmatched junction bases numbered 7, after V lost 4 bases and J lost 7 bases. The CDR3 coding sequence is TGTGCCACCAGTGACCCGGGACAGGGTCTGAATGAGCAGTTCTTC. It is translated as CATSDPGQGLNEQFF.

Only one count was recorded for this clone. CDR3 sequence (DNA): TGTGCCAGCAACCGGGACTTAAGGGGAGAGCAGTACTTC. This codes for CASNRDLRGEQYF. The rearrangement links TRBV2 to TRBJ2-7; TRBD2 might be the D (6 bases). The CDR3 runs to 13 residues. V was shortened by 7 bases and J by 7 bases, with 17 bases between the two germline ends. Germline V gene data show CDR1 as SNHLY and CDR2 as FYNNEI.

This chain uses TRBV19 with TRBJ1-4; D unclear. The V and J ends lost 4 bases and 4 bases respectively, with 7 bases between them. The CDR3 runs to 13 residues. Per germline, CDR1 LNHDA and CDR2 SQIVND (reference sequence). CDR3 DNA sequence: TGTGCCAGTAGTAGGAGGTATAATGAAAAACTGTTTTTT. This gives the protein CASSRRYNEKLFF.

V and J are TRBV6-5 and TRBJ1-2; possibly TRBD1 for D (5 bases). The V and J ends lost 4 bases and 7 bases respectively, with 16 bases between them. The germline gives CDR1 MNHEY, CDR2 SVGAGI. This CDR3 is built from 14 residues. Here the CDR3 reads CASSSTRTPFGYTF. The CDR3 bases are TGTGCCAGCAGTTCCACCCGGACACCTTTTGGCTACACCTTC.

The chain employs TRBV6-5 and TRBJ2-7, with D perhaps matching TRBD2 (6 bases). The CDR3 contains 16 residues. Germline V gives CDR1 MNHEY, CDR2 SVGAGI. V shed 4 bases and J shed 5 bases, with 21 bases lying between them. CDR3 amino acids: CASSSTPGTGINEQYF. The CDR3, as DNA: TGTGCCAGCAGTTCAACGCCCGGGACTGGGATTAACGAGCAGTACTTC.

The chain links TRBV5-1 to TRBJ1-2; 8 bases are a match to TRBD1. The CDR3 has 13 amino acids. CDR1 is SGHRS, CDR2 YFSETQ, per germline. With V trimmed by 4 bases and J by 8 bases, 7 bases remained unmatched. CDR3 amino acids: CASSPQTGGGYTF. The CDR3 nucleotides read TGCGCCAGCAGCCCCCAAACAGGGGGAGGCTACACCTTC.

The chain joins TRBV5-6 to TRBJ2-3; the D is unclear. CDR1 is SGHDT and CDR2 is YYEEEE in the germline V gene. V lost 1 base to trimming and J lost 1 base, with 10 bases between them. CDR3 length: 15 residues. Here the CDR3 DNA reads TGTGCCAGCAGCTTGTACCGGGTGGGCACAGATACGCAGTATTTT. Translating it yields CASSLYRVGTDTQYF.

This rearrangement joins TRBV6-4 to TRBJ2-6, with 8 nucleotides matching TRBD1. Trimming removed 10 bases from V and 4 bases from J; junction bases left unmatched: 12. Germline CDR1 and CDR2: MRHNA and SNTAGT. This CDR3 has 16 residues. The CDR3 here is CAKTGQDPSGANVLTF. CDR3 DNA: TGTGCCAAGACGGGACAGGACCCATCCGGGGCCAACGTCCTGACTTTC.

This clone has just one count. The chain has TRBV6-5 and TRBJ2-4; 7 positions agree with TRBD1. Germline V lookup: CDR1 MNHEY, CDR2 SVGAGI. Trimming removed 10 bases from V and 5 bases from J; junction bases left unmatched: 8. The CDR3 covers 13 residues. This chain's CDR3 is CATSQGPQNIQYF. CDR3 bases: TGTGCCACCTCACAGGGGCCCCAAAACATTCAGTACTTC.

This chain connects TRBV5-1 to TRBJ1-1; D is unresolved. V lost 0 bases, J lost 6 bases, and 9 bases lay in between. Germline values: CDR1 SGHRS, CDR2 YFSETQ. The CDR3 consists of 13 residues. CDR3 coding DNA: TGCGCCAGCAGCTTGGGAGGGAATCCTGAAGCTTTCTTT. It specifies CASSLGGNPEAFF. Together with reference TRBV5-1 and TRBJ1-1, the CDR3 gives the full variable domain: KAGVTQTPRYLIKTRGQQVTLSCSPISGHRSVSWYQQTPGQGLQFLFEYFSETQRNKGNFPGRFSGRQFSNSRSEMNVSTLELGDSALYLCASSLGGNPEAFFGQGTRLTVV.

Remarks on this clone: Other DNA sequences from this sample encode an identical CDR3 as well. The V gene is TRBV30, the J gene TRBJ1-1; maybe TRBD1 (5 bases). The germline V and J ends were trimmed by 0 bases and 2 bases, with 7 bases remaining between them. Germline V gene lookup returns CDR1 GTSNPN and CDR2 SVGIG (reference sequence). CDR3 size: 13 residues. CDR3: CAWSVQENTEAFF. In nucleotides, the CDR3 is TGTGCCTGGAGTGTACAGGAAAACACTGAAGCTTTCTTT.

This sequence joins TRBV4-3 and TRBJ2-7; D is uncertain. The CDR3 extends over 13 amino acids. The germline V gene encodes CDR1 LGHNA and CDR2 YSLEER. Trimming cost V 4 bases and J 6 bases, with 13 bases left between them. The CDR3 reads CASSPGSGTEQYF. CDR3 DNA: TGCGCCAGCAGCCCCGGGTCGGGCACCGAGCAGTACTTC.

This chain uses TRBV7-9 with TRBJ1-1; TRBD1 might be the D (5 bases). Germline lookup yields CDR1 SEHNR and CDR2 FQNEAQ (reference sequence). V was cut by 1 base and J by 1 base, with 10 bases left in between. The CDR3 runs to 15 residues. CDR3 nucleotide sequence: TGTGCCAGCAGCTTAGGACAGCCCCAGAACACTGAAGCTTTCTTT. Protein product: CASSLGQPQNTEAFF.

This chain joins TRBV30 and TRBJ2-7; D not certain. Germline V gene data show CDR1 as GTSNPN and CDR2 as SVGIG (reference sequence). The CDR3 runs to 14 residues. The ends were cut back, 0 bases at V and 2 bases at J, with 11 bases in the middle. Here the CDR3 reads CAWSVKRLPYEQYF. CDR3 DNA sequence: TGTGCCTGGAGTGTTAAACGGCTACCCTACGAGCAGTACTTC.

The CDR3 protein is CATSDLPQAGGFYNSPLHF. In DNA, the CDR3 is TGTGCCACCAGTGATTTGCCCCAGGCAGGGGGCTTCTATAATTCACCCCTCCACTTT. The chain carries TRBV24-1 and TRBJ1-6, with 8 bases lining up with TRBD1. This CDR3 has 19 amino acids. From germline, CDR1 is KGHDR and CDR2 SFDVKD. J gave up 3 bases and V 0 bases, and 9 bases lay outside the gene matches.

The gene calls are TRBV5-6 and TRBJ2-7; D is unresolved. Trimming pared 0 bases from V and 0 bases from J, leaving 7 bases between. This CDR3 has 14 residues. Per the germline V gene, CDR1 is SGHDT and CDR2 is YYEEEE. The CDR3 loop is CASSLVGGSYEQYF. DNA for the CDR3: TGTGCCAGCAGCTTGGTCGGCGGCTCCTACGAGCAGTACTTC.

The rearrangement joins TRBV5-8 to TRBJ1-2; D uncertain. The CDR3 has 13 amino acids. Trimming shortened V by 6 bases and J by 4 bases, and 13 bases separated the two germline ends. CDR1 is SGHTS, CDR2 YDEGEE, per germline. CDR3 loop: CASNMFAAYGYTF. In nucleotides, the CDR3 is TGTGCCAGCAACATGTTCGCCGCCTATGGCTACACCTTC.

The V and J genes are TRBV5-1 and TRBJ2-7, with 10 bases lining up with TRBD1. The CDR3 runs 16 residues. V was pared by 0 bases and J by 5 bases, with 8 bases of the junction left unmatched. Germline loops: CDR1 SGHRS, CDR2 YFSETQ. The CDR3 nucleotides read TGCGCCAGCAGCTTGGAAGGACAGGGGGGGAGAAACGAGCAGTACTTC. It is translated as CASSLEGQGGRNEQYF.

J is TRBJ2-1 and V is TRBV6-5, with a weak D call TRBD1 (5 bases). CDR3 size: 13 residues. The germline CDR1 and CDR2 sequences are MNHEY and SVGAGI. V lost 3 bases and J lost 3, with 6 bases in between. The CDR3 region has the DNA TGTGCCAGCAGTTATGACAGCTACAATGAGCAGTTCTTC. Its translation is CASSYDSYNEQFF.

This chain uses TRBV6-5 with TRBJ2-5; D may correspond to TRBD1 or TRBD2 (5 bases each). V was cut by 7 bases and J by 4 bases, with 19 bases left in between. The germline V gene encodes CDR1 MNHEY and CDR2 SVGAGI. The CDR3 has 15 amino acids. The CDR3, as DNA: TGTGCCAGCACCCCTCCATCCGGGGCCCCAGAGACCCAGTACTTC. Its protein product is CASTPPSGAPETQYF.

The V gene is TRBV2, the J gene TRBJ1-5, with TRBD1 identical over 11 bases. The CDR3 loop spans 14 amino acids. The junction had 7 bases not matched to a gene; V was cut back by 8 bases and J by 7 bases. Germline CDR1 reads SNHLY; CDR2 reads FYNNEI. CDR3 in amino acids: CASGGTGGGQPQHF. CDR3 in DNA: TGTGCCAGCGGAGGGACAGGGGGTGGGCAGCCCCAGCATTTT.

This chain links TRBV7-2 with TRBJ2-7, with D perhaps TRBD1 (5 bases). This CDR3 region has 14 residues. Germline lookup yields CDR1 SGHTA and CDR2 FQGNSA. V shed 5 bases and J shed 6 bases, with 17 bases lying between them. CDR3 loop: CASSPGRANPEQYF. The CDR3, as DNA: TGTGCCAGCAGCCCCGGCAGGGCTAATCCCGAGCAGTACTTC.